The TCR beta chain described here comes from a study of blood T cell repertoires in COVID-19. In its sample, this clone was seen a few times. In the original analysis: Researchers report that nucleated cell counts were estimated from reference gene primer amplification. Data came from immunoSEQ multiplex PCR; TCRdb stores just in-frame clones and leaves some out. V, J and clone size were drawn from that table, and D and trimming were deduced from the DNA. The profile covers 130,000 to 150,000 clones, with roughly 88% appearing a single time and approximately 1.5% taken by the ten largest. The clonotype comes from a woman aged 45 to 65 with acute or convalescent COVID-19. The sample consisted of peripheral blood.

The CDR3 sequence is CASSLVGTANYEQYF. CDR3 nucleotide sequence: TGTGCCAGCAGCTTAGTCGGGACAGCCAACTACGAGCAGTACTTC. V usage is TRBV7-6 and J usage is TRBJ2-7, with TRBD1 matching 7 bases. The CDR3 contains 15 residues. Germline V gives CDR1 SGHVS, CDR2 FNYEAQ. Unmatched junction bases numbered 6, after V lost 1 base and J lost 3 bases.